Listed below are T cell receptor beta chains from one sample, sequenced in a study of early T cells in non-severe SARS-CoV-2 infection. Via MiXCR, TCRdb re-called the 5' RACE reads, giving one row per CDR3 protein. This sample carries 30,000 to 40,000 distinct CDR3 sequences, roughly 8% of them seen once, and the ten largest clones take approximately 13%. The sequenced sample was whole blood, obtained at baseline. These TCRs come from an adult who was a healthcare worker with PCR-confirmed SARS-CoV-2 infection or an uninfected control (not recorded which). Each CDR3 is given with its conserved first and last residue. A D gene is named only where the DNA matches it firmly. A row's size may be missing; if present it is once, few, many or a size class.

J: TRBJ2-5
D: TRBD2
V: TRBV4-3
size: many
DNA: TGCGCCAGCAGCCAAGATCTACTAGCGGGGGCCCCGGGGCAAGAGACCCAGTACTTC
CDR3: CASSQDLLAGAPGQETQYF

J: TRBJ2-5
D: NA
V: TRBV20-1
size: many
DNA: TGCAGTGCTAGAGATTTTGGGACCCATCGGCAAGAGACCCAGTACTTC
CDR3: CSARDFGTHRQETQYF

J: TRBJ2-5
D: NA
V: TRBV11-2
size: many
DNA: TGTGCCAGCAGATCTAGCGCGGAGACCCAGTACTTC
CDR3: CASRSSAETQYF

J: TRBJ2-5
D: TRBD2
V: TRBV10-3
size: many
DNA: TGTGCCATCAGTGCCGGACTAGCGGGGGGGCAAGAGACCCAGTACTTC
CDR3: CAISAGLAGGQETQYF

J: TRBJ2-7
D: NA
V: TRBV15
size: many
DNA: TGTGCCACCAGCAGAGACCGCACCTACGAGCAGTACTTC
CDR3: CATSRDRTYEQYF

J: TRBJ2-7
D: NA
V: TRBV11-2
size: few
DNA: TGTGCCAGCAGCCCCCCAGCCCGCTACGAGCAGTACTTC
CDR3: CASSPPARYEQYF

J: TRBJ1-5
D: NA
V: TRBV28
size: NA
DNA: TGTGCCAGCCGCCCCTCGGTCAGGCGGAGCAATCAGCCCCAGCATTTT
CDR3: CASRPSVRRSNQPQHF

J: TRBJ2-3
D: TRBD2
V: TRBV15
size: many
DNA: TGTGCCACCAGCAGAGATTTGACTAGCGGGGGTGGTATAGATACGCAGTATTTT
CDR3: CATSRDLTSGGGIDTQYF

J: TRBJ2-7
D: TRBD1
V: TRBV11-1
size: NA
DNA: TGTGCCAGCAGCCCTATTGGGACAGGGCGGTCCTACGAGCAGTACTTC
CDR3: CASSPIGTGRSYEQYF

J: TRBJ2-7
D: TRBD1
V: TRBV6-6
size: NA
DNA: TGTGCCAGCAGTTACTCGAGGACAGGGGGCGAGCAGTACTTC
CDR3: CASSYSRTGGEQYF

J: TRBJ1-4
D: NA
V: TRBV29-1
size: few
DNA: TGCAGCGTTGCCGGGATCACTAGAGGATTCGCAACTAATGAAAAACTGTTTTTT
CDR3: CSVAGITRGFATNEKLFF

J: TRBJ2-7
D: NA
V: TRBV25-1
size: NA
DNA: TGTGCCAGCAGCGGGACAATGGACGAGCAGTACTTC
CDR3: CASSGTMDEQYF

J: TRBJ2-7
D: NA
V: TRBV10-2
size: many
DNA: TGCGCCAGCAGTGAGTCGTTGCGCCCCTACGAGCAGTACTTC
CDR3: CASSESLRPYEQYF

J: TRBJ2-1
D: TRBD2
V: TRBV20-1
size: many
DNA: TGCAGTGCTAGAAGTCTAGCGGGATTCAATGAGCAGTTCTTC
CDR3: CSARSLAGFNEQFF

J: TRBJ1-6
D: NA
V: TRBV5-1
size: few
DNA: TGCGCCAGCAGCTTGTCGGGCGTAACTTCACCCCTCCACTTT
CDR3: CASSLSGVTSPLHF

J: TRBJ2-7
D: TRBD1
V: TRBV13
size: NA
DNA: TGTACCAGCAGCTTAGTGGGACAGGGATCCTACGAGCAGTACTTC
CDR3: CTSSLVGQGSYEQYF

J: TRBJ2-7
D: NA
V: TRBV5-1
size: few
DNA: TGCGCCAGCAGCGAGCCGGGACAACCCTCCTACGAGCAGTACTTC
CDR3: CASSEPGQPSYEQYF

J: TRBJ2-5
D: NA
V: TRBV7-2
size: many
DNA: TGTGCCAGCAGCTTAGATGGGCGGCACCGGTACTTC
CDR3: CASSLDGRHRYF

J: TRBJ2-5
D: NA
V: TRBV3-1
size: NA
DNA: TGTGCCAGCAGCCAAGATCTGGCGGGGCAGACCCAGTACTTC
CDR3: CASSQDLAGQTQYF

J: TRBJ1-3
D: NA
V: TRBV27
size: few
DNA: TGTGCCAGCAGTTTAAGCTCGACAGCAAGCTCTGGAAACACCATATATTTT
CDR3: CASSLSSTASSGNTIYF

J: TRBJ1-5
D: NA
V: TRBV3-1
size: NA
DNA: TGTGCCAGCAGCCAAGCGGGTCCGACAGGCGAACACACAGATACGCAGCATTTT
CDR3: CASSQAGPTGEHTDTQHF

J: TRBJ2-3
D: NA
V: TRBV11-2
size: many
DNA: TGTGCCACTTCGATGGGGAGCACAGATACGCAGTATTTT
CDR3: CATSMGSTDTQYF

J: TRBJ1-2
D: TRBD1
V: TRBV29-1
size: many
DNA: TGCAGCGTCAGCGCAGCCGGGACAGACCATGGCTACACCTTC
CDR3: CSVSAAGTDHGYTF

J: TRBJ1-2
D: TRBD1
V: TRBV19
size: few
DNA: TGTGCCAGTAGTCCGAGCAGATCCGGGACAGGGGGCGGATATGGCTACACCTTC
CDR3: CASSPSRSGTGGGYGYTF

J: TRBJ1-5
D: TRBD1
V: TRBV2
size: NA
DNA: TGTGCCAGCAGGGGACAGGGCAATCAGCCCCAGCATTTT
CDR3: CASRGQGNQPQHF

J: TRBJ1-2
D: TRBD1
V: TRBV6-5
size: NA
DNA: TGTGCCAGCAGGGACAGGGGGAACGCTAACTATGGCTACACCTTC
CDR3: CASRDRGNANYGYTF

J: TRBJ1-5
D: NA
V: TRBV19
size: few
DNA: TGTGCCAGTAGTACCCCAGGGAGCAATCAGCCCCAGCATTTT
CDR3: CASSTPGSNQPQHF

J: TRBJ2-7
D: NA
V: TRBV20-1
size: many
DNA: TGCAGTGCATCTCCGGGACGAGGGGAGCAGTACTTC
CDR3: CSASPGRGEQYF

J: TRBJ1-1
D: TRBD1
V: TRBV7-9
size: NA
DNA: TGTGCCAGCAGCTTGACAGGGTCTGATGAAGCTTTCTTT
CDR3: CASSLTGSDEAFF

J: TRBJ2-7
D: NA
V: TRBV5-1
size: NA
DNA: TGCGCCAGCAGCTTAGGGGGACTGCGGGATTCCGACTACGAGCAGTACTTC
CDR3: CASSLGGLRDSDYEQYF

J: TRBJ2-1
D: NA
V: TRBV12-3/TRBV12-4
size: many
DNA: TGTGCCAGCAGGGCTCTGGGGGGAAGAAACAATGAGCAGTTCTTC
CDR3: CASRALGGRNNEQFF

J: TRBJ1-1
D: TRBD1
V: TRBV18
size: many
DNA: TGTGCCAGCTCACCACCGACAGGGAGGTCCACTGAAGCTTTCTTT
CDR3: CASSPPTGRSTEAFF

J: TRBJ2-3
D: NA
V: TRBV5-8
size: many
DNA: TGTGCCAGCAGCTTGGGCACTACGGGTAGCACAGATACGCAGTATTTT
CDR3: CASSLGTTGSTDTQYF

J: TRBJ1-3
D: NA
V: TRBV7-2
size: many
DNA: TGTGCCAGCAGCCAACGACAGCCTGGAAACACCATATATTTT
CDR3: CASSQRQPGNTIYF

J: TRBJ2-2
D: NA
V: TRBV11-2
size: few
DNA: TGTGCCAGCAGCTCCTTACGGGGGCCCGGGGAGCTGTTTTTT
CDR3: CASSSLRGPGELFF

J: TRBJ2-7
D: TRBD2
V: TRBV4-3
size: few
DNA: TGCGCCAGCAGCCAAGGGGCGGGGGGGCCAGGCCGCGAGCAGTACTTC
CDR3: CASSQGAGGPGREQYF

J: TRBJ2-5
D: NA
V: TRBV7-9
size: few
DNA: TGTGCCAGCAGCTTAGTACTGGGCATTCAAGAGACCCAGTACTTC
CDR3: CASSLVLGIQETQYF

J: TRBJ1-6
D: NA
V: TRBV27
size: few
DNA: TGTGCCACCCGTACCGGGGCACCCAGGAATTCACCCCTCCACTTT
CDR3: CATRTGAPRNSPLHF

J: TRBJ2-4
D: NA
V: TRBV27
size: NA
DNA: TGTGCCAGCAGTTCCATTCTAGCCAAAAACATTCAGTACTTC
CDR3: CASSSILAKNIQYF

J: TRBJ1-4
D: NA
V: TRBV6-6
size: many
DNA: TGTGCCAGCAGTTACGAGGCTACAACTAATGAAAAACTGTTTTTT
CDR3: CASSYEATTNEKLFF

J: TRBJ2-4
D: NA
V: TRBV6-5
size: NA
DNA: TGTGCCAGCAGTTCCACCACAGTAGCCAAAAACATTCAGTACTTC
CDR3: CASSSTTVAKNIQYF

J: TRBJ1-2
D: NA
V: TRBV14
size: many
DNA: TGTGCCAGCAGCCAAGATGTCGGGTATGGCTACACCTTC
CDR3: CASSQDVGYGYTF

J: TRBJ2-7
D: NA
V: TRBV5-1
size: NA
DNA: TGCGCCAGCAGCTTGGGACCCCCGGCGGCGCTCTACGAGCAGTACTTC
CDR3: CASSLGPPAALYEQYF

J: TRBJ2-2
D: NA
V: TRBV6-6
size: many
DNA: TGTGCCAGCAGTTACTCGGTCAGCAACACCGGGGAGCTGTTTTTT
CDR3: CASSYSVSNTGELFF

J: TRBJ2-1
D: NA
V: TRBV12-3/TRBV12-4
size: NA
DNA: TGTGCCAGCAGTTTTTCCGGGACCGGTGAGCAGTTCTTC
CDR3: CASSFSGTGEQFF

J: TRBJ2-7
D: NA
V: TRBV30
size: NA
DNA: TGTGCCTGGAGTGTAGGAAAGACCCAATGGACCTACGCGCAGTACTTC
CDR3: CAWSVGKTQWTYAQYF

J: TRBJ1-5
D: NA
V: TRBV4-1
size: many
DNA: TGCGCCAGCAGCCCCCCAGCGGGAAACCATAGCAATCAGCCCCAGCATTTT
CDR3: CASSPPAGNHSNQPQHF

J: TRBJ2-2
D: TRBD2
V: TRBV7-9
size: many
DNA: TGTGCCAGCAGCCCTTATCGGGAGGCCACCGGGGAGCTGTTTTTT
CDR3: CASSPYREATGELFF

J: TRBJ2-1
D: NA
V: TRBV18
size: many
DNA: TGTGCCAGCTCACCGACTCTAGGGGTGGGAGAGCAGTTCTTC
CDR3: CASSPTLGVGEQFF

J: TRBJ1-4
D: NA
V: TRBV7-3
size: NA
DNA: TGTGCCAGCAGCTCAACGAGGTGGCGGGACCGCTCATACACAACTAATGAAAAACTGTTTTTT
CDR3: CASSSTRWRDRSYTTNEKLFF

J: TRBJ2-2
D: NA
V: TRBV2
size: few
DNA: TGTGCCAGCAGGGACATCCACCGGGACACCGGGGAGCTGTTTTTT
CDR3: CASRDIHRDTGELFF

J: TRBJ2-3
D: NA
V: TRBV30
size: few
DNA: TGTGCCTGGAGTGTAGTCACCATGCATACAGATACGCAGTATTTT
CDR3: CAWSVVTMHTDTQYF

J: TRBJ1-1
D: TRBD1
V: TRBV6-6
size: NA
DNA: TGTGCCAGCAGCCCAGACAGGGACAGAATCTCTAACACTGAAGCTTTCTTT
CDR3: CASSPDRDRISNTEAFF

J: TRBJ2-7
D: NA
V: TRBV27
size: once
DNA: TGTGCCAGCAGTTCTTCCCCCTACGAGCAGTACTTC
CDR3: CASSSSPYEQYF

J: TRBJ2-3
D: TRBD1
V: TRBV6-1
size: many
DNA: TGTGCCAGCAGTGATGGACAGGGAGGTCCAGATACGCAGTATTTT
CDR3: CASSDGQGGPDTQYF

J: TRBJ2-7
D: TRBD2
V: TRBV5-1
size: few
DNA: TGCGCCAGCAGCTTGGACCCGGGACTAGCAGCCGAGCAGTACTTC
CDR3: CASSLDPGLAAEQYF

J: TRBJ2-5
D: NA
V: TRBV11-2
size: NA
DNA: TGTGCCAGCAGCTTAGATGAGGAGACCCAGTACTTC
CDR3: CASSLDEETQYF

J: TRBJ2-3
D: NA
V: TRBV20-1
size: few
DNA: TGCAGTGCTAGAGATATGAAGGATACGCAGTATTTT
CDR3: CSARDMKDTQYF

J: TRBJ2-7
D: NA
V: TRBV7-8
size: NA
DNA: TGTGCCAGCAGCTTAGTAGACAGGCGTTACGAGCAGTACTTC
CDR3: CASSLVDRRYEQYF